Below, 19 T cell receptor beta chains from the same sample are listed, as sequenced in a study of blood T cell repertoires in COVID-19. Profiling relied on immunoSEQ multiplex PCR, and the TCRdb table lists in-frame clones only, not all of them. The data show 200,000 to 250,000 clones, with roughly four fifths seen just once and under 2% held by the top ten. The specimen sequenced was PBMCs or T cells enriched from blood (not recorded which). The receptor set was obtained from a man in his sixties who had recovered from COVID-19.

The chain joins TRBV24-1 to TRBJ2-1; D is uncertain. V dropped 2 bases and J dropped 10 bases, with 8 bases sitting between them. The CDR3 has 12 residues. Germline CDR1 is KGHDR and CDR2 is SFDVKD. CDR3 DNA: TGTGCCACCAGTGATTCTGCCAGGGAGCAGTTCTTC. It is translated as CATSDSAREQFF.

V is TRBV4-2 and J is TRBJ2-7; 12 bases are a match to TRBD2. CDR1 LGHNA and CDR2 YNFKEQ come from the germline V gene. J gave up 0 bases and V 4 bases, and 16 bases lay outside the gene matches. There are 20 residues in the CDR3. The CDR3 here is CASSPGFVGLAGFSSYEQYF. CDR3 bases: TGTGCCAGCAGCCCGGGATTCGTAGGACTAGCGGGATTTAGCTCCTACGAGCAGTACTTC.

V is TRBV9 and J is TRBJ2-5; 10 bases match TRBD2. Germline V CDR1 and CDR2: SGDLS, YYNGEE. V lost 2 bases and J lost 5; bases outside the gene matches: 6. The CDR3 is 15 amino acids. CDR3 protein: CASSVQRGGWETQYF. DNA for the CDR3: TGTGCCAGCAGCGTTCAGCGGGGGGGCTGGGAGACCCAGTACTTC.

The chain links TRBV4-3 to TRBJ1-2; the match to TRBD1 covers 7 bases. J gave up 3 bases and V 3 bases, and 10 bases lay outside the gene matches. The CDR3 sequence is 16 residues long. Germline CDR1 is LGHNA and CDR2 is YSLEER. CDR3 DNA: TGCGCCAGCAGCCACCTGGGACAGAGCGGGCACTATGGCTACACCTTC. Translating gives CASSHLGQSGHYGYTF.

The rearrangement links TRBV19 to TRBJ1-2; D not certain. This CDR3 has 13 residues. Germline assignment: CDR1 LNHDA and CDR2 SQIVND (reference sequence). Trimming took off 4 bases at V and 4 bases at J, with 10 bases between the two ends. The CDR3 loop reads CASSSGLLYGYTF. The CDR3 DNA reads as TGTGCCAGTAGTAGCGGCCTCCTCTATGGCTACACCTTC.

The chain has TRBV10-3 and TRBJ1-5, with TRBD1 as a possible D gene (6 bases). CDR1 is ENHRY, CDR2 SYGVKD, per germline. The CDR3 runs 16 residues. V lost 4 bases and J lost 3, with 16 bases in between. CDR3 loop: CAISGETGAPNQPQHF. The CDR3 DNA is TGTGCCATCAGTGGGGAGACAGGAGCCCCCAATCAGCCCCAGCATTTT.

This clone occurred once. V is TRBV19 and J is TRBJ1-1; TRBD1 is a possible D gene (5 bases). Trimming removed 6 bases at V and 4 bases at J, with 12 bases between. The CDR3 totals 13 residues. Germline assignment: CDR1 LNHDA and CDR2 SQIVND (reference sequence). In DNA form, the CDR3 reads TGTGCCAGTAGCACAGGTCAATTCACTGAAGCTTTCTTT. This gives the protein CASSTGQFTEAFF.

The rearrangement joins TRBV11-2 to TRBJ2-5; 7 bases line up with TRBD1. The CDR3 is made up of 15 amino acids. Germline V lookup: CDR1 SGHAT, CDR2 FQNNGV. V was pared by 1 base and J by 5 bases, with 7 bases of the junction left unmatched. CDR3: CASSLVRQGGETQYF. The CDR3 region has the DNA TGTGCCAGCAGCTTAGTAAGACAGGGCGGTGAGACCCAGTACTTC. The whole variable domain, filled in from reference TRBV11-2 and TRBJ2-5, reads EAGVAQSPRYKIIEKRQSVAFWCNPISGHATLYWYQQILGQGPKLLIQFQNNGVVDDSQLPKDRFSAERLKGVDSTLKIQPAKLEDSAVYLCASSLVRQGGETQYFGPGTRLLVL.

The chain uses TRBV7-2 and TRBJ1-3; D may be TRBD1 (5 bases). Germline V gives CDR1 SGHTA, CDR2 FQGNSA. V gave up 3 bases and J gave up 1 base, with 10 bases separating them. The CDR3 length is 15 residues. CDR3 nucleotide sequence: TGTGCCAGCAGCTTGGGGGGGGTTTCTGGAAACACCATATATTTT. Its translation: CASSLGGVSGNTIYF.

The chain uses TRBV5-6 and TRBJ1-1; TRBD1 matches 12 bases. The trim removed 5 bases at V and 4 bases at J, leaving 9 bases unmatched. The CDR3 spans 16 residues. Germline V gene lookup returns CDR1 SGHDT and CDR2 YYEEEE. The CDR3 DNA is TGTGCCAGCAGGGCCGGGACAGGGGGCGCAAGCACTGAAGCTTTCTTT. Protein: CASRAGTGGASTEAFF. Drawing the rest from reference TRBV5-6 and TRBJ1-1, the complete variable domain is DAGVTQSPTHLIKTRGQQVTLRCSPKSGHDTVSWYQQALGQGPQFIFQYYEEEERQRGNFPDRFSGHQFPNYSSELNVNALLLGDSALYLCASRAGTGGASTEAFFGQGTRLTVV.

This clone was counted only a few times. The chain carries TRBV2 and TRBJ1-1, with D maybe TRBD1 (6 bases). Trimming pared 10 bases from V and 2 bases from J, leaving 8 bases between. Germline assignment: CDR1 SNHLY and CDR2 FYNNEI. The CDR3 has 11 amino acids. The CDR3 protein is CATQGNTEAFF. The DNA of the CDR3 is TGTGCCACACAGGGTAACACTGAAGCTTTCTTT.

The chain links TRBV19 to TRBJ2-7; possibly TRBD1 for D (6 bases). This CDR3 region has 15 residues. Germline V lookup: CDR1 LNHDA, CDR2 SQIVND (reference sequence). Trimming left V 5 bases short and J 2 bases short, with 16 bases between. The CDR3 protein is CASSWNRASTYEQYF. The CDR3 bases are TGTGCCAGTAGTTGGAACAGGGCGTCTACCTACGAGCAGTACTTC.

The chain has TRBV6-1 and TRBJ2-7, with 7 nucleotides matching TRBD2. This CDR3 is built from 16 residues. The germline V gene has CDR1 MNHNS and CDR2 SASEGT. V shed 4 bases and J 0 bases; nucleotides not matched to a gene: 9. Here the CDR3 reads CASSGDLAAVSYEQYF. The CDR3 DNA is TGTGCCAGCAGTGGAGACCTAGCGGCGGTCTCCTACGAGCAGTACTTC.

The chain has TRBV18 and TRBJ1-4, with TRBD1 matching 8 bases. V lost 8 bases and J lost 3; bases outside the gene matches: 2. The CDR3 runs 13 residues. Per germline, CDR1 KGHSH and CDR2 LQKENI. The CDR3 sequence is CASGQGPNEKLFF. CDR3 DNA: TGTGCCAGCGGACAGGGTCCTAATGAAAAACTGTTTTTT. The full variable domain, completed using reference TRBV18 and TRBJ1-4, is NAGVMQNPRHLVRRRGQEARLRCSPMKGHSHVYWYRQLPEEGLKFMVYLQKENIIDESGMPKERFSAEFPKEGPSILRIQQVVRGDSAAYFCASGQGPNEKLFFGSGTQLSVL.

This chain uses TRBV19 with TRBJ1-5; the match to TRBD1 covers 9 bases. Trimming took 3 bases from V and 7 from J; bases not matched to a gene: 7. The germline V gene has CDR1 LNHDA and CDR2 SQIVND (reference sequence). The CDR3 sequence is 15 residues long. CDR3 DNA sequence: TGTGCCAGTAGTATTTTACAGGGGGCACGCCAGCCCCAGCATTTT. Translating gives CASSILQGARQPQHF.

The chain joins TRBV29-1 to TRBJ2-3; the D is unclear. This CDR3 has 12 amino acids. Trimming took off 7 bases at V and 0 bases at J, with 8 bases between the two ends. The germline CDR1 and CDR2 sequences are SQVTM and ANQGSEA. The CDR3 loop is CSARTSTDTQYF. In nucleotides, the CDR3 is TGCAGCGCGAGAACTAGCACAGATACGCAGTATTTT.

The V call is TRBV7-9, the J call TRBJ2-4; 8 bases agree with TRBD2. Germline trimming cut 6 bases from V and 3 bases from J; bases unmatched to any gene: 7. The CDR3 consists of 15 residues. Germline CDR1 reads SEHNR; CDR2 reads FQNEAQ (reference sequence). This chain's CDR3 is CASSQGREGKNIQYF. CDR3 in DNA: TGTGCCAGCAGTCAGGGCCGGGAGGGCAAAAACATTCAGTACTTC.

J is TRBJ2-1 and V is TRBV5-8; 13 bases align to TRBD2. The CDR3 runs to 15 residues. The germline V gene has CDR1 SGHTS and CDR2 YDEGEE. V lost 4 bases, J lost 6 bases, and 4 bases stayed unmatched. DNA for the CDR3: TGTGCCAGCAGCCCCGGACTAGCGGGGGTCAATGAGCAGTTCTTC. Amino acid sequence: CASSPGLAGVNEQFF. The full variable domain, in which reference TRBV5-8 and TRBJ2-1 provide the parts outside the CDR3, is EAGVTQSPTHLIKTRGQQATLRCSPISGHTSVYWYQQALGLGLQFLLWYDEGEERNRGNFPPRFSGRQFPNYSSELNVNALELEDSALYLCASSPGLAGVNEQFFGPGTRLTVL.

The chain recombines TRBV7-8 with TRBJ1-4; D is undetermined. Per germline, CDR1 SGHVS and CDR2 FQNEAQ. CDR3 length: 13 residues. The V end lost 4 bases, the J end lost 10 bases, and 13 bases lay between the germline ends. The CDR3 DNA follows: TGTGCCAGCAGCTCCTCCCTATCCGGAAAACTGTTTTTT. Translating it yields CASSSSLSGKLFF.